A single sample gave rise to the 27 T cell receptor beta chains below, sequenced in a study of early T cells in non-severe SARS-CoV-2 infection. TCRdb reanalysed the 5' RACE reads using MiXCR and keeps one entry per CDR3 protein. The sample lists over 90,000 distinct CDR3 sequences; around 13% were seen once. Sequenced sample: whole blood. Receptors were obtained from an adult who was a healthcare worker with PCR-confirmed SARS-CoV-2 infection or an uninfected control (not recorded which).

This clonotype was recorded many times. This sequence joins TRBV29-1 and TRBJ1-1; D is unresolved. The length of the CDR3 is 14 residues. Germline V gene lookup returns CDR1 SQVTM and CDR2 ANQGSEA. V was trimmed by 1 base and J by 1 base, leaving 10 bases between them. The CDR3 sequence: CSVEAVGQNTEAFF. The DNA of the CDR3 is TGCAGCGTTGAAGCGGTAGGCCAGAACACTGAAGCTTTCTTT.

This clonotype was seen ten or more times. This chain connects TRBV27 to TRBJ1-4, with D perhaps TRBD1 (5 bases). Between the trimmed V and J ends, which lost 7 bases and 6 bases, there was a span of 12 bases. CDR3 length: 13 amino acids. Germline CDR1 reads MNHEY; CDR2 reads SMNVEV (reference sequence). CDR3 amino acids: CASKGRVDEKLFF. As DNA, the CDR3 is TGTGCCAGCAAGGGGAGGGTGGATGAAAAACTGTTTTTT.

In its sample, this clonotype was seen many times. The CDR3 region has the DNA TGTGCCAGCGTTGGGGGAAATGAAAAACTGTTTTTT. Translation gives CASVGGNEKLFF. The chain has TRBV28 and TRBJ1-4; D may be TRBD1 (5 bases). This CDR3 has 12 amino acids. V lost 8 bases and J lost 5, with 9 bases in between. The germline gives CDR1 MDHEN, CDR2 SYDVKM. The full variable domain, with the rest looked up from reference TRBV28 and TRBJ1-4, is DVKVTQSSRYLVKRTGEKVFLECVQDMDHENMFWYRQDPGLGLRLIYFSYDVKMKEKGDIPEGYSVSREKKERFSLILESASTNQTSMYLCASVGGNEKLFFGSGTQLSVL.

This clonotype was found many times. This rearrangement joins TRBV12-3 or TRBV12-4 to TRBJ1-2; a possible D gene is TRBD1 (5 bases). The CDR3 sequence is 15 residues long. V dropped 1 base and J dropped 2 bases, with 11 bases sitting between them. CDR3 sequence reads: CASSLGGMGNYGYTF. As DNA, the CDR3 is TGTGCCAGCAGTTTAGGGGGGATGGGGAACTATGGCTACACCTTC.

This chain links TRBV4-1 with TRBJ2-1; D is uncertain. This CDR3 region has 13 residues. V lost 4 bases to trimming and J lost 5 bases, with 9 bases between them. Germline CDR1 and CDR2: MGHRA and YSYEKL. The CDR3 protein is CASSPRSNNEQFF. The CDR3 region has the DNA TGCGCCAGCAGCCCCCGAAGTAACAATGAGCAGTTCTTC.

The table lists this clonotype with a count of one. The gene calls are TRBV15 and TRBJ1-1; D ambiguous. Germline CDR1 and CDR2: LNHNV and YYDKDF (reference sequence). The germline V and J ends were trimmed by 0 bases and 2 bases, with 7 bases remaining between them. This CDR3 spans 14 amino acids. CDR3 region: CATSRDTDNTEAFF. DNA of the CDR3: TGTGCCACCAGCAGAGATACTGACAACACTGAAGCTTTCTTT.

In DNA form, the CDR3 reads TGTGCCAGCAGCTTAACGCTTGGCGGACAAGAGACCCAGTACTTC. It yields the protein CASSLTLGGQETQYF. The genes are TRBV7-3 and TRBJ2-5, with D unclear. Germline assignment: CDR1 SGHTA and CDR2 FQGTGA. CDR3 length: 15 amino acids. The V end lost 0 bases, the J end lost 2 bases, and 10 bases lay between the germline ends.

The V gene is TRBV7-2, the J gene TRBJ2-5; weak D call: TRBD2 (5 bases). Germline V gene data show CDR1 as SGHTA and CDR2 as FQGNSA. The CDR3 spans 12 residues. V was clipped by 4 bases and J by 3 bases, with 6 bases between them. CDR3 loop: CASSSGKETQYF. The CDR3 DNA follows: TGTGCCAGCAGCTCCGGGAAAGAGACCCAGTACTTC.

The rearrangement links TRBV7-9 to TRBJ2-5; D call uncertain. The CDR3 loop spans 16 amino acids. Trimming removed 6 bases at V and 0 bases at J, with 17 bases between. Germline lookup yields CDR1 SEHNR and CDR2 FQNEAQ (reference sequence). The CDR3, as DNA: TGTGCCAGCAGAAGGTGGGTCCAGGCGTACCAAGAGACCCAGTACTTC. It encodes CASRRWVQAYQETQYF.

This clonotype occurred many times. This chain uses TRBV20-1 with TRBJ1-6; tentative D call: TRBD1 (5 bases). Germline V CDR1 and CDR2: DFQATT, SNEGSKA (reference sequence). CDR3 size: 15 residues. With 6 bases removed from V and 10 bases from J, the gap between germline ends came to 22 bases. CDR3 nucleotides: TGCAGTGCCCGCAGGCAGGGATTAGTAGAGTCACCCCTCCACTTT. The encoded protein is CSARRQGLVESPLHF.

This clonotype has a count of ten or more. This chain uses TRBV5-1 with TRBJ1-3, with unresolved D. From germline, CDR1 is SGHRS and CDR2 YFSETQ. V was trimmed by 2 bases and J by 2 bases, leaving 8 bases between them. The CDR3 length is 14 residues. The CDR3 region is CASSLSGPGNTIYF. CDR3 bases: TGCGCCAGCAGCTTATCCGGTCCTGGAAACACCATATATTTT.

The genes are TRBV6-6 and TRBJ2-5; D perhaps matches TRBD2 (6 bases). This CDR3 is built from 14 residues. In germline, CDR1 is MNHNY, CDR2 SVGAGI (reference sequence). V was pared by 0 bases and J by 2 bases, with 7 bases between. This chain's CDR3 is CASSYSAGQETQYF. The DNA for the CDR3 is TGTGCCAGCAGTTACTCCGCGGGGCAAGAGACCCAGTACTTC.

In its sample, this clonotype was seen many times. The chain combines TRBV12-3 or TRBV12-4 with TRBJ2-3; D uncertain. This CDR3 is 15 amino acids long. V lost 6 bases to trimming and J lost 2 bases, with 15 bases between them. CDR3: CASSPPGRFTDTQYF. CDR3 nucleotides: TGTGCCAGCAGCCCCCCGGGTCGTTTCACAGATACGCAGTATTTT.

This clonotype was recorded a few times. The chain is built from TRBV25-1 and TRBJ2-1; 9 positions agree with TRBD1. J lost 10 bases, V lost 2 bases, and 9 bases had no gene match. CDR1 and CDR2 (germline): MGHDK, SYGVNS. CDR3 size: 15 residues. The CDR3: CASSERGTGIYEQFF. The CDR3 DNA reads TGTGCCAGCAGTGAAAGAGGGACAGGGATTTACGAGCAGTTCTTC. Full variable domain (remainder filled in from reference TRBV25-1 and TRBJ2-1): EADIYQTPRYLVIGTGKKITLECSQTMGHDKMYWYQQDPGMELHLIHYSYGVNSTEKGDLSSESTVSRIRTEHFPLTLESARPSHTSQYLCASSERGTGIYEQFFGPGTRLTVL.

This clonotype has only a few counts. CDR3 region: CASSSEREQQQTQYF. CDR3 coding DNA: TGTGCCAGCAGTTCCGAGCGGGAACAACAACAGACCCAGTACTTC. V gene TRBV12-3 or TRBV12-4 combines with J gene TRBJ2-5, with 7 positions matching TRBD2. V shed 4 bases and J 6 bases; nucleotides not matched to a gene: 11. This CDR3 is 15 amino acids long.

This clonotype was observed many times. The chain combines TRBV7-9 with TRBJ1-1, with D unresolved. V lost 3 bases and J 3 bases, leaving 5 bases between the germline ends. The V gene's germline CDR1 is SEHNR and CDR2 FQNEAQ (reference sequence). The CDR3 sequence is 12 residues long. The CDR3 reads CASSFGDTEAFF. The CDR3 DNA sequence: TGTGCCAGCAGCTTCGGAGACACTGAAGCTTTCTTT.

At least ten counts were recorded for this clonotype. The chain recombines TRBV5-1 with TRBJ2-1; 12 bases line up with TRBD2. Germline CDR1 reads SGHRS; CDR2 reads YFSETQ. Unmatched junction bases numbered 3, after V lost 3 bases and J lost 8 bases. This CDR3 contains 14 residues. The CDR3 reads CASSSTSGSDEQFF. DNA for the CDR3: TGCGCCAGCAGCTCGACTAGCGGGAGCGATGAGCAGTTCTTC.

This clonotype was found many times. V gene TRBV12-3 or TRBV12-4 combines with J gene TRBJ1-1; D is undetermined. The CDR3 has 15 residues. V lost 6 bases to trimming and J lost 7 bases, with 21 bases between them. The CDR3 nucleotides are TGTGCCAGCAGCTCCCCGGACGAAGGAAATGGTGAAGCTTTCTTT. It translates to CASSSPDEGNGEAFF.

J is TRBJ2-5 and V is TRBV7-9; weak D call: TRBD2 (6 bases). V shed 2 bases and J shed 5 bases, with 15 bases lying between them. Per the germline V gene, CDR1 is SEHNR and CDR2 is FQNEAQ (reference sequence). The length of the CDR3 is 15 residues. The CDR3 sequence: CASSLYRGMVETQYF. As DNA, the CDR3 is TGTGCCAGCAGCTTATATCGCGGGATGGTGGAGACCCAGTACTTC.

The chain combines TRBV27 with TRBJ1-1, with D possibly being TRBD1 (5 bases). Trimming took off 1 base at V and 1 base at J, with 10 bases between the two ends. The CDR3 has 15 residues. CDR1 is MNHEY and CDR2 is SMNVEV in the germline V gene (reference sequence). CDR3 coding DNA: TGTGCCAGCAGTTTATTAGGGGCTGGGAACACTGAAGCTTTCTTT. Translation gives CASSLLGAGNTEAFF.

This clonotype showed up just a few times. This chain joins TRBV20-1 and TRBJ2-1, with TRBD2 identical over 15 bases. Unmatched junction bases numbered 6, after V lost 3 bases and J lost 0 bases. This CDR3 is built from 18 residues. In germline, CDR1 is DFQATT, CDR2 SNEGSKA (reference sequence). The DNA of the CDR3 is TGCAGTGCTAGTCCTCGGACTAGCGGGAGGGCCTCCTACAATGAGCAGTTCTTC. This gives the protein CSASPRTSGRASYNEQFF.

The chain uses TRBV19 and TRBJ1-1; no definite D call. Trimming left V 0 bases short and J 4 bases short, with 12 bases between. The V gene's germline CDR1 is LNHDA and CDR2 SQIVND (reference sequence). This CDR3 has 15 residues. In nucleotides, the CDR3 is TGTGCCAGTAGTATAGATCTAGGAGCTAGCACTGAAGCTTTCTTT. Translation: CASSIDLGASTEAFF. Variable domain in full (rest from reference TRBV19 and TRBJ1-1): DGGITQSPKYLFRKEGQNVTLSCEQNLNHDAMYWYRQDPGQGLRLIYYSQIVNDFQKGDIAEGYSVSREKKESFPLTVTSAQKNPTAFYLCASSIDLGASTEAFFGQGTRLTVV.

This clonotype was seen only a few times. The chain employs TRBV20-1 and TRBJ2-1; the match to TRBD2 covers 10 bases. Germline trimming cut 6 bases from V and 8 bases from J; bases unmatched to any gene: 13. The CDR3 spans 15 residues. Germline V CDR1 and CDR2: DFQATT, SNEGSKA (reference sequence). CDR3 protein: CSARTLAGAKDEQFF. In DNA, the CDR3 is TGCAGTGCCCGCACCCTAGCGGGAGCGAAGGATGAGCAGTTCTTC.

DNA of the CDR3: TGCAGCGTTGTAAGGGGGATTGGAGACACTGAAGCTTTCTTT. Translation gives CSVVRGIGDTEAFF. J is TRBJ1-1 and V is TRBV29-1, with a possible D match to TRBD1 (6 bases). Trimming left V 4 bases short and J 3 bases short, with 15 bases between. Germline CDR1 SQVTM, CDR2 ANQGSEA. CDR3 length: 14 amino acids.

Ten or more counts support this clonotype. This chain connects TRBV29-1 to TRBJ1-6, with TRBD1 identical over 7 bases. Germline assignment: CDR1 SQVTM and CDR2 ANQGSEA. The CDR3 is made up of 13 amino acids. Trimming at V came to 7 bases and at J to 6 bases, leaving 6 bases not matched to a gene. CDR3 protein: CSASRDSNSPLHF. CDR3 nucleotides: TGCAGCGCTTCCCGGGACAGTAATTCACCCCTCCACTTT.

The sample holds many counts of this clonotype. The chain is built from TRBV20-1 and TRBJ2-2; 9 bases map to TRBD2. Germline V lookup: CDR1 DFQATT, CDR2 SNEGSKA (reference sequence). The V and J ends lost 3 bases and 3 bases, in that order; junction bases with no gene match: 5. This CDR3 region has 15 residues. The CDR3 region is CSARKIAGDTGELFF. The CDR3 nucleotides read TGCAGTGCTAGGAAAATAGCGGGAGACACCGGGGAGCTGTTTTTT.

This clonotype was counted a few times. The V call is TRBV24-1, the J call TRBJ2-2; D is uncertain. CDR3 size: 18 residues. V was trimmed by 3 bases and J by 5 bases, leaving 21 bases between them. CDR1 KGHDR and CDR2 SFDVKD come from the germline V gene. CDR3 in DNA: TGTGCCACCAGTGATCCCATCGGGTCGGCAGGCCCAACCGGGGAGCTGTTTTTT. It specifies CATSDPIGSAGPTGELFF.